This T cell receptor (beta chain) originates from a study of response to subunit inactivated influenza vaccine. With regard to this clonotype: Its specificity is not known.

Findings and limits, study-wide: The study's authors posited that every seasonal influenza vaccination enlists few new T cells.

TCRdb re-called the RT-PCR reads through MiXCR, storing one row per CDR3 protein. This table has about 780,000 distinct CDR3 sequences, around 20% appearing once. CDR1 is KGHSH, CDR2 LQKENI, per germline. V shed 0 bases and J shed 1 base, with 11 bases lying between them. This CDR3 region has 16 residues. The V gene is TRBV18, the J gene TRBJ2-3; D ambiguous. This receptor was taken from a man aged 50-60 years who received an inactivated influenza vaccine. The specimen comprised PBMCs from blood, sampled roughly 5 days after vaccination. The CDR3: CASSPPVSQGTDTQYF. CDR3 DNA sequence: TGTGCCAGCTCACCACCTGTATCTCAGGGCACAGATACGCAGTATTTT.